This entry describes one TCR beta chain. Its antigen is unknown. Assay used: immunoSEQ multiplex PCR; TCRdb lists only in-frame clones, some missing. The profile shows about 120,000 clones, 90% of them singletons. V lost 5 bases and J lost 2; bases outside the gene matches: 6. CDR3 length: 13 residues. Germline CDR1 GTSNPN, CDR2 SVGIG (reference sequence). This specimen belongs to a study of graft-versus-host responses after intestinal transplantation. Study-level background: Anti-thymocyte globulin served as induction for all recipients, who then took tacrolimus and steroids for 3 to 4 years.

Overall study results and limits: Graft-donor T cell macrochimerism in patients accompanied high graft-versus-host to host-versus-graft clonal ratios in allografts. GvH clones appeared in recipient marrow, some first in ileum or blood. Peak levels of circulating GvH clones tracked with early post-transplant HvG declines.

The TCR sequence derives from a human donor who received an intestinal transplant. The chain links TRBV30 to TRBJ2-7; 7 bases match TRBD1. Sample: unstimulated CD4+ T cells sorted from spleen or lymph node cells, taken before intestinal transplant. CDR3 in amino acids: CAWSWGQPYEQYF. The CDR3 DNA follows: TGTGCCTGGTCATGGGGACAGCCCTACGAGCAGTACTTC.